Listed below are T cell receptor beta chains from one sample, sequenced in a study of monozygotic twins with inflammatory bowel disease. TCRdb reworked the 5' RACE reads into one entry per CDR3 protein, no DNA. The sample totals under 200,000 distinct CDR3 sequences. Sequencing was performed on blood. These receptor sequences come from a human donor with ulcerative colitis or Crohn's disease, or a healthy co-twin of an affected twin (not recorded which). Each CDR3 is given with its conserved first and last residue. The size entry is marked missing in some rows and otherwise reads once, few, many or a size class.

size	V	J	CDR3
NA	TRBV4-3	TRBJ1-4	CASSQDFRAWEKLFF
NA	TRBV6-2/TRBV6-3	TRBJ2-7	CASSYSTLARRALYEQYF
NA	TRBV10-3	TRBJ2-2	CATAAGRGPPLVLFF
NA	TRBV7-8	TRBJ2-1	CASSLGLAGPSSYNEQFF
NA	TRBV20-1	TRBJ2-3	CSARDPSGSRDTQYF
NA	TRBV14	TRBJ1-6	CASSHRSSYNSPLHF
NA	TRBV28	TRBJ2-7	CASSPRGGSSYEQYF
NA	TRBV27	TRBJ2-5	CASSLSGETRYF
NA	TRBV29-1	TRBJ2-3	CSVPGTGGTDTQYF
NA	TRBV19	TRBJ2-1	CASSYTTSSYNEQFF
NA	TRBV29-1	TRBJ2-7	CSVVQGLGEQYF
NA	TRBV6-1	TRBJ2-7	CASSEGFRTVYEQYF
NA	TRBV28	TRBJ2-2	CASRPQGAGNTGELFF
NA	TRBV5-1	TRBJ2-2	CASSYGQGISAGELFF
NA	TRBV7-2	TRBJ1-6	CASSGGGGYNSPLHF
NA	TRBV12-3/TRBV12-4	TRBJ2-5	CASTEGRKTQYF
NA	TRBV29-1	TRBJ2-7	CSVEERLNGGQYF
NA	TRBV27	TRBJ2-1	CASSFSGRLSEQFF
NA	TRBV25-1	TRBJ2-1	CASKSRGNDYNEQFF
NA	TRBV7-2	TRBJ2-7	CASSLVAGADEQYF
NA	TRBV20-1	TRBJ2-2	CSARTSSGSNIGELFF
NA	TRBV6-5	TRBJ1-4	CASSSDSFATNEKLFF
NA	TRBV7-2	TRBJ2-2	CASSSRTGETGELFF
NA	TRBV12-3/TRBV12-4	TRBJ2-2	CASSRRNTGELFF
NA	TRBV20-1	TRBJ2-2	CSAQTGGSTGELFF
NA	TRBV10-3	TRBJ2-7	CAISELAHEQYF
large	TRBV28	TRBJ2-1	CASSSGLAGLNEQFF
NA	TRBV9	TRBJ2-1	CASSVASYNEQFF
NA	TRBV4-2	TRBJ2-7	CASSQTSTNYEQYF
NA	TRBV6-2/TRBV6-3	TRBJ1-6	CASSYGDRVSPLHF
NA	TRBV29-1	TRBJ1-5	CSVGRDTNQPQHF
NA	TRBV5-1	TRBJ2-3	CASSSHPGTSGSTDTQYF
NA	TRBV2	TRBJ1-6	CASSVSNSPLHF
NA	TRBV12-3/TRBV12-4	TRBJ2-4	CASGGLAKNIQYF
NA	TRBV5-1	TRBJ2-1	CASSWGLAGNSDEQFF
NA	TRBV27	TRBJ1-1	CASSPKARITEAFF
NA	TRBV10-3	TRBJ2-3	CAINEAGADTQYF
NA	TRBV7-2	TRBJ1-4	CASSFVPGWGSDEKLFF
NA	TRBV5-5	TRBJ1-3	CASSLSPLTGNTIYF
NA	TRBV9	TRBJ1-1	CASSVGTNTEAFF
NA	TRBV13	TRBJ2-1	CASSSVGREDSWEQFF
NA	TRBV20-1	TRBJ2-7	CSAINSGRASYEQYF
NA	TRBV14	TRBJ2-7	CASSRTGLHPLEQYF
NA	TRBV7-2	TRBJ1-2	CASSLTWDSQYYGYTF
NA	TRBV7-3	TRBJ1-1	CASSLNVAENTEAFF
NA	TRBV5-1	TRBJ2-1	CASSQPGTGSNDEQFF
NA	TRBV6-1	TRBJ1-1	CASSPRTGSMNTEAFF
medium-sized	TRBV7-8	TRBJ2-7	CASSQRQGPSYEQYF
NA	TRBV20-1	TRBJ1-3	CSAPWGTGRNTIYF